Below, 28 T cell receptor beta chains from the same sample are listed, as sequenced in a study of OX40 agonist ivuxolimab in advanced cancers. Clones were sequenced by immunoSEQ multiplex PCR, and TCRdb holds only the in-frame ones, with some missing. This table has about 100,000 clones, 85% to 95% appearing once. This material consisted of CD4+ or CD8+ T cells sorted from blood, taken in a trial of the OX40 agonist ivuxolimab. The receptors were gathered from an adult with an advanced solid tumor such as melanoma, head and neck, liver or kidney cancer.

The J gene is TRBJ2-7, the V gene TRBV13; weak D call: TRBD2 (5 bases). V lost 11 bases, J lost 0 bases, and 20 bases lay in between. This CDR3 has 15 amino acids. From germline, CDR1 is PRHDT and CDR2 FYEKMQ (reference sequence). The CDR3 bases are TGTGCCGTCTCTCGCCGGACTTTCAGCTCCTACGAGCAGTACTTC. Its translation: CAVSRRTFSSYEQYF.

This rearrangement joins TRBV4-2 to TRBJ2-2; D may be TRBD1 (6 bases). Trimming took off 4 bases at V and 5 bases at J, with 14 bases between the two ends. Per the germline V gene, CDR1 is LGHNA and CDR2 is YNFKEQ. The CDR3 spans 15 residues. For the CDR3, the DNA is TGTGCCAGCAGCCGGCAGGGGATAACGACCGGGGAGCTGTTTTTT. Its protein is CASSRQGITTGELFF.

V is TRBV15 and J is TRBJ2-1; 8 bases fit TRBD2. This CDR3 comprises 15 residues. V shed 3 bases and J 5 bases; nucleotides not matched to a gene: 6. Germline values: CDR1 LNHNV, CDR2 YYDKDF (reference sequence). The CDR3 loop is CATSRALAENNEQFF. CDR3 sequence (DNA): TGTGCCACCAGCAGGGCACTAGCGGAAAACAATGAGCAGTTCTTC.

This clone was observed a single time. The gene calls are TRBV28 and TRBJ2-2; D unclear. The germline V gene has CDR1 MDHEN and CDR2 SYDVKM. V was clipped by 7 bases and J by 6 bases, with 9 bases between them. CDR3 length: 12 residues. In DNA form, the CDR3 reads TGTGCCAGCATTGGGTTCGCCGGGGAGCTGTTTTTT. Translating gives CASIGFAGELFF.

The chain is built from TRBV7-2 and TRBJ2-7; 8 bases are a match to TRBD1. The CDR3 covers 15 residues. CDR1 and CDR2 from the germline V gene are SGHTA and FQGNSA. Trimming took 0 bases from V and 3 from J; bases not matched to a gene: 4. CDR3 coding DNA: TGTGCCAGCAGCTTAGCCGGGACAGGCCTCTACGAGCAGTACTTC. Translating gives CASSLAGTGLYEQYF.

The rearrangement uses TRBV7-2 and TRBJ1-5; the match to TRBD1 covers 7 bases. CDR3 size: 14 residues. V gave up 3 bases and J gave up 7 bases; unmatched junction bases: 6. Germline CDR1 is SGHTA and CDR2 is FQGNSA. CDR3: CASSFRGLGQPQHF. As DNA, the CDR3 is TGTGCCAGCAGCTTTAGGGGGCTAGGGCAGCCCCAGCATTTT. The variable domain in full, with the rest retrieved from reference TRBV7-2 and TRBJ1-5, is GAGVSQSPSNKVTEKGKDVELRCDPISGHTALYWYRQSLGQGLEFLIYFQGNSAPDKSGLPSDRFSAERTGGSVSTLTIQRTQQEDSAVYLCASSFRGLGQPQHFGDGTRLSIL.

This clone was detected once. The V call is TRBV6-5, the J call TRBJ1-1; D not certain. With 6 bases removed from V and 0 bases from J, the gap between germline ends came to 11 bases. This CDR3 comprises 14 residues. The V gene's germline CDR1 is MNHEY and CDR2 SVGAGI. As DNA, the CDR3 is TGTGCCAGCAGCCAGGACCGCTTGAACACTGAAGCTTTCTTT. Translation gives CASSQDRLNTEAFF.

The table lists this clone with a count of one. The rearrangement uses TRBV6-5 and TRBJ1-4, with a weak D call TRBD1 (5 bases). CDR3 length: 15 amino acids. Trimming took 4 bases from V and 4 from J, leaving 13 bases between them. Germline-derived CDR1 and CDR2 are MNHEY and SVGAGI. CDR3 in DNA: TGTGCCAGCAGTTTAGCAGGGAGGATTAATGAAAAACTGTTTTTT. Amino acid sequence: CASSLAGRINEKLFF.

This sequence joins TRBV18 and TRBJ1-5; maybe TRBD1 (6 bases). In germline, CDR1 is KGHSH, CDR2 LQKENI. The length of the CDR3 is 16 residues. Trimming pared 3 bases from V and 2 bases from J, leaving 14 bases between. The CDR3 is CASSPFGGAGNQPQHF. The CDR3 DNA reads as TGTGCCAGCTCACCCTTCGGGGGGGCTGGCAATCAGCCCCAGCATTTT.

About this clone itself: One end of the junction is discordant with germline, which a read error may explain. This chain joins TRBV29-1 and TRBJ2-1; 12 bases line up with TRBD2. Germline V lookup: CDR1 SQVTM, CDR2 ANQGSEA. CDR3 length: 12 residues. CDR3 bases: TGCAGCGTGGAAACTACCGGACTAGCGGGAATCTTC. Amino acid sequence: CSVETTGLAGIF.

This rearrangement joins TRBV6-5 to TRBJ2-7, with 10 bases matching TRBD1. CDR1 is MNHEY and CDR2 is SVGAGI in the germline V gene. The CDR3 is made up of 13 amino acids. J lost 7 bases, V lost 6 bases, and 6 bases had no gene match. The CDR3 bases are TGTGCCAGCAGGCGGGACAGGGGAGGAGAGCAGTACTTC. It yields the protein CASRRDRGGEQYF.

V and J are TRBV28 and TRBJ1-3; TRBD1 matches at 12 bases. Germline V gene sequence: CDR1 MDHEN, CDR2 SYDVKM. CDR3 size: 23 residues. With 3 bases clipped from V and 0 bases from J, the junction kept 21 bases outside the gene matches. CDR3 loop: CASSFWTGTGGSNPISSGNTIYF. The CDR3 DNA reads TGTGCCAGCAGTTTTTGGACCGGGACAGGGGGCTCCAATCCCATTAGCTCTGGAAACACCATATATTTT.

This clone was found a few times. The gene calls are TRBV30 and TRBJ2-7; maybe TRBD1 (6 bases). This CDR3 is 13 amino acids long. Germline CDR1 is GTSNPN and CDR2 is SVGIG (reference sequence). V lost 0 bases, J lost 3 bases, and 9 bases lay in between. The CDR3 region has the DNA TGTGCCTGGAGTGTCGGACAGAACTACGAGCAGTACTTC. Translated: CAWSVGQNYEQYF.

The chain employs TRBV5-4 and TRBJ2-5; no firm D call. Germline loops: CDR1 SGHNT, CDR2 YYREEE (reference sequence). CDR3 size: 11 residues. The V end lost 2 bases, the J end lost 4 bases, and 3 bases lay between the germline ends. CDR3 coding DNA: TGTGCCAGCAGCTTTAGAGAGACCCAGTACTTC. Translating it yields CASSFRETQYF.

The gene calls are TRBV2 and TRBJ2-2, with 11 nucleotides matching TRBD2. The CDR3 contains 16 residues. V dropped 6 bases and J dropped 6; count of bases not matched to a gene: 9. Germline assignment: CDR1 SNHLY and CDR2 FYNNEI. The CDR3 loop reads CASSVTSGSSAGELFF. The CDR3 nucleotides are TGTGCCAGCAGCGTTACTAGCGGGAGCTCCGCCGGGGAGCTGTTTTTT.

This clone was seen a few times. This chain joins TRBV4-3 and TRBJ1-1; D is unresolved. The CDR3 consists of 13 residues. Trimming took off 4 bases at V and 1 base at J, with 7 bases between the two ends. The germline gives CDR1 LGHNA, CDR2 YSLEER. The chain's CDR3 is CASSLWRNTEAFF. The CDR3 nucleotides are TGCGCCAGCAGCCTCTGGAGGAACACTGAAGCTTTCTTT.

This clone is a singleton in its sample. The rearrangement links TRBV6-5 to TRBJ1-1; D gene uncertain. Germline-derived CDR1 and CDR2 are MNHEY and SVGAGI. The CDR3 runs 14 residues. The V and J ends lost 5 bases and 0 bases respectively, with 10 bases between them. CDR3: CASSQARMNTEAFF. CDR3 sequence (DNA): TGTGCCAGCAGTCAGGCCAGGATGAACACTGAAGCTTTCTTT.

The chain recombines TRBV9 with TRBJ2-1, with 9 bases lining up with TRBD2. The CDR3 covers 18 residues. The germline V gene has CDR1 SGDLS and CDR2 YYNGEE. The V gene end was trimmed by 4 bases and the J gene end by 5 bases; junction bases not matched to a gene: 16. CDR3 loop: CASSKGGSGSTAHNEQFF. In DNA, the CDR3 is TGTGCCAGCAGCAAAGGGGGTAGCGGGAGTACAGCCCACAATGAGCAGTTCTTC.

The chain couples TRBV6-1 to TRBJ2-7; D not certain. Germline values: CDR1 MNHNS, CDR2 SASEGT. V lost 2 bases and J 7 bases, leaving 6 bases between the germline ends. The CDR3 runs to 11 residues. CDR3 DNA sequence: TGTGCCAGCAGTGAATCTGTGGAGCAGTACTTC. As protein: CASSESVEQYF.

V is TRBV14 and J is TRBJ2-6; unclear D gene. V gave up 6 bases and J gave up 0 bases, with 6 bases separating them. Germline values: CDR1 SGHDN, CDR2 FVKESK. The CDR3 contains 14 residues. For the CDR3, the DNA is TGTGCCAGCAGTAAAACCTCTGGGGCCAACGTCCTGACTTTC. Encoded protein: CASSKTSGANVLTF. The full variable domain, completed using reference TRBV14 and TRBJ2-6, is EAGVTQFPSHSVIEKGQTVTLRCDPISGHDNLYWYRRVMGKEIKFLLHFVKESKQDESGMPNNRFLAERTGGTYSTLKVQPAELEDSGVYFCASSKTSGANVLTFGAGSRLTVL.

This clone appeared a few times. V usage is TRBV7-9 and J usage is TRBJ1-1; D gene ambiguous. Trimming removed 2 bases at V and 7 bases at J, with 8 bases between. Germline CDR1 SEHNR, CDR2 FQNEAQ (reference sequence). The length of the CDR3 is 12 residues. This CDR3 is CASSLSGSEAFF. The CDR3, as DNA: TGTGCCAGCAGCTTATCCGGCAGTGAAGCTTTCTTT.

This chain connects TRBV5-1 to TRBJ2-2; no clear D. The germline V gene encodes CDR1 SGHRS and CDR2 YFSETQ. The CDR3 consists of 15 residues. Trimming took 4 bases from V and 0 from J, leaving 10 bases between them. The CDR3 here is CASSTTAANTGELFF. As DNA, the CDR3 is TGCGCCAGCAGCACCACTGCGGCGAACACCGGGGAGCTGTTTTTT.

The V and J genes are TRBV5-1 and TRBJ1-4, with D maybe TRBD1 (5 bases). Germline V gene sequence: CDR1 SGHRS, CDR2 YFSETQ. This CDR3 is 15 amino acids long. V lost 4 bases to trimming and J lost 2 bases, with 12 bases between them. The CDR3 DNA sequence: TGCGCCAGCAGCGGGGACGGCGGCACTAATGAAAAACTGTTTTTT. Residues: CASSGDGGTNEKLFF. Full variable domain (remainder filled in from reference TRBV5-1 and TRBJ1-4): KAGVTQTPRYLIKTRGQQVTLSCSPISGHRSVSWYQQTPGQGLQFLFEYFSETQRNKGNFPGRFSGRQFSNSRSEMNVSTLELGDSALYLCASSGDGGTNEKLFFGSGTQLSVL.

This clone has a single count. This chain joins TRBV7-2 and TRBJ2-7; D may be TRBD2 (5 bases). This CDR3 is built from 16 residues. V shed 5 bases and J shed 2 bases, with 19 bases lying between them. Germline CDR1 and CDR2: SGHTA and FQGNSA. CDR3 sequence reads: CASSPQTGRDTYEQYF. In nucleotides, the CDR3 is TGTGCCAGCAGCCCCCAGACGGGAAGGGATACCTACGAGCAGTACTTC.

The chain has TRBV28 and TRBJ2-4; 7 bases map to TRBD1. V lost 3 bases and J lost 10; bases outside the gene matches: 6. This CDR3 is 13 amino acids long. The germline V gene has CDR1 MDHEN and CDR2 SYDVKM. The CDR3 loop reads CASSFQGDNIQYF. The CDR3 region has the DNA TGTGCCAGCAGTTTTCAGGGGGATAATATTCAGTACTTC.

The chain couples TRBV5-5 to TRBJ2-5; D unclear. The CDR3 consists of 13 residues. V was shortened by 1 base and J by 5 bases, with 9 bases between the two germline ends. Germline loops: CDR1 SGHKS, CDR2 YYEKEE (reference sequence). The CDR3 DNA is TGTGCCAGCAGCTTGTTTTCAGAGGAGACCCAGTACTTC. Its translation is CASSLFSEETQYF.

The rearrangement joins TRBV7-2 to TRBJ2-3, with 8 bases that match TRBD2. With V trimmed by 5 bases and J by 3 bases, 10 bases remained unmatched. The CDR3 extends over 16 amino acids. Germline CDR1 is SGHTA and CDR2 is FQGNSA. CDR3 sequence (DNA): TGTGCCAGCAGCCAGAGCGGGGGAGGGTTGACAGATACGCAGTATTTT. Translating it yields CASSQSGGGLTDTQYF.

J is TRBJ2-7 and V is TRBV6-5; no firm D call. CDR3 length: 13 amino acids. Trimming stripped 6 bases from V and 4 bases from J, with 13 bases between. Germline CDR1 reads MNHEY; CDR2 reads SVGAGI. This CDR3 is CASSHSKGYEQYF. DNA for the CDR3: TGTGCCAGCAGCCACAGTAAGGGTTACGAGCAGTACTTC.